This passage covers 10 T cell receptor beta chains from one sample sequenced in a study of blood T cell repertoires in COVID-19. The method was immunoSEQ multiplex PCR; TCRdb's version includes in-frame clones alone and lacks a portion of them. The data hold roughly 89,000 clones, with roughly 80% observed a single time. The source material was peripheral blood. The receptor source for this set is a woman in her sixties or seventies with acute or convalescent COVID-19.

The rearrangement uses TRBV3-1 (or the pseudogene TRBV3-2) and TRBJ1-6; D may be TRBD1 (6 bases). The germline gives CDR1 LGHDT, CDR2 YNNKEL (reference sequence). Trimming pared 0 bases from V and 0 bases from J, leaving 9 bases between. The CDR3 contains 17 residues. CDR3 loop: CASSQESQGSYNSPLHF. The DNA for the CDR3 is TGTGCCAGCAGCCAAGAGTCACAGGGCTCCTATAATTCACCCCTCCACTTT.

V is TRBV6-5 and J is TRBJ1-4; 8 nucleotides agree with TRBD1. The length of the CDR3 is 15 residues. After removal of 6 bases from V and 3 bases from J, the junction contained 6 bases not matched to a gene. Germline CDR1 reads MNHEY; CDR2 reads SVGAGI. CDR3 sequence (DNA): TGTGCCAGCAGGACGACAGGGGCGGCTAATGAAAAACTGTTTTTT. This sequence encodes CASRTTGAANEKLFF.

The chain links TRBV10-3 to TRBJ1-2, with D perhaps matching TRBD1 (5 bases). CDR1 is ENHRY and CDR2 is SYGVKD in the germline V gene. This CDR3 comprises 14 residues. V lost 6 bases and J 4 bases, leaving 15 bases between the germline ends. The CDR3 DNA sequence: TGTGCCATCAGATCCGACAGCCGCAGCTATGGCTACACCTTC. Its translation is CAIRSDSRSYGYTF.

This clone turned up a few times. CDR3 in amino acids: CASSLGTVGTQYF. CDR3 DNA: TGTGCCAGCAGCCTGGGCACGGTCGGTACGCAGTATTTT. The chain uses TRBV5-4 and TRBJ2-3, with D uncertain. The CDR3 spans 13 residues. Germline-derived CDR1 and CDR2 are SGHNT and YYREEE (reference sequence). Trimming removed 4 bases from V and 8 bases from J, with 14 bases in between.

The J gene is TRBJ1-1, the V gene TRBV14; D call uncertain. The CDR3 sequence is 13 residues long. V gave up 2 bases and J gave up 4 bases, with 8 bases separating them. Looked up from germline, CDR1 is SGHDN and CDR2 is FVKESK. As DNA, the CDR3 is TGTGCCAGCAGCCAAACGGGAGGCACTGAAGCTTTCTTT. Its translation: CASSQTGGTEAFF.

This clone was seen a few times. This chain joins TRBV2 and TRBJ1-6, with 7 bases that match TRBD1. CDR1 is SNHLY, CDR2 FYNNEI, per germline. V shed 4 bases, J shed 7 bases, and the junction held 4 bases outside the gene matches. The CDR3 is 14 residues long. CDR3 sequence reads: CASSAPGQNSPLHF. The CDR3, as DNA: TGTGCCAGCAGTGCTCCGGGACAGAATTCACCCCTCCACTTT.

The genes are TRBV29-1 and TRBJ1-2, with unresolved D. The V end lost 2 bases, the J end lost 4 bases, and 5 bases lay between the germline ends. CDR1 and CDR2 (germline): SQVTM, ANQGSEA. The CDR3 contains 11 residues. CDR3 in DNA: TGCAGCGTTGAACCGTCCTATGGCTACACCTTC. Translation gives CSVEPSYGYTF.

The V call is TRBV5-4, the J call TRBJ2-3; 9 bases match TRBD1. The V gene's germline CDR1 is SGHNT and CDR2 YYREEE (reference sequence). J gave up 4 bases and V 4 bases, and 7 bases lay outside the gene matches. The CDR3 is made up of 15 amino acids. CDR3: CASSPGGQGADTQYF. DNA for the CDR3: TGTGCCAGCAGCCCGGGGGGACAGGGCGCAGATACGCAGTATTTT.

The V gene is TRBV5-4, the J gene TRBJ2-1; TRBD2 agrees at 15 bases. The V and J ends lost 4 bases and 1 base, in that order; junction bases with no gene match: 6. Germline CDR1 is SGHNT and CDR2 is YYREEE (reference sequence). The CDR3 runs 18 residues. CDR3 loop: CASSVRGLAGGSYNEQFF. CDR3 DNA: TGTGCCAGCAGCGTAAGGGGACTAGCGGGAGGATCCTACAATGAGCAGTTCTTC.

This CDR3 reads CASKPTGVTGELFF. CDR3 bases: TGCGCCAGCAAACCGACAGGGGTAACCGGGGAGCTGTTTTTT. V gene TRBV5-1 combines with J gene TRBJ2-2, with 8 bases aligning to TRBD1. V shed 6 bases and J 5 bases; nucleotides not matched to a gene: 6. The germline V gene encodes CDR1 SGHRS and CDR2 YFSETQ. The CDR3 consists of 14 residues. The whole variable domain, remainder taken from reference TRBV5-1 and TRBJ2-2, is KAGVTQTPRYLIKTRGQQVTLSCSPISGHRSVSWYQQTPGQGLQFLFEYFSETQRNKGNFPGRFSGRQFSNSRSEMNVSTLELGDSALYLCASKPTGVTGELFFGEGSRLTVL.